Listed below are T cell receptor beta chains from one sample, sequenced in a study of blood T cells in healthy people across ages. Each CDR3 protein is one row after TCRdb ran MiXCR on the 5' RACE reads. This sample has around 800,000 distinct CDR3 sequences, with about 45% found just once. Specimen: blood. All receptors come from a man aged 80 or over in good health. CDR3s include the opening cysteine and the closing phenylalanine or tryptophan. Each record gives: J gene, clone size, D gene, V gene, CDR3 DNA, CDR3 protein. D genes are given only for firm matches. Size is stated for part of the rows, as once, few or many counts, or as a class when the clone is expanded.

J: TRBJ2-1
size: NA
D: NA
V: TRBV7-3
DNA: TGTGCCAGCAGCCCCAACCAAGGACCGCAAGAGACCCAGTTCTTC
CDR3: CASSPNQGPQETQFF

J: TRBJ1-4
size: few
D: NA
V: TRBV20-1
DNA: TGCAGTGCTATGGCGGGGAGGGGAGATGAAAAACTGTTTTTT
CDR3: CSAMAGRGDEKLFF

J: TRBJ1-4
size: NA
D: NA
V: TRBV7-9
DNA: TGTGCCAGCAGCTTAGCCAGGGAGAATGAAAAACTGTTTTTT
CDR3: CASSLARENEKLFF

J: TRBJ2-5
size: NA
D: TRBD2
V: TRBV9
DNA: TGTGCCAGCGGCGTAGGCGGAACGGGAGGGATCCAAGAGACCCAGTACTTC
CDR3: CASGVGGTGGIQETQYF

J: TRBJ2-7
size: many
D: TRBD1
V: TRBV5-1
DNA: TGCGCCAGCAGCGGACAAGGGACAGGGAACTACGAGCAGTACTTC
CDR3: CASSGQGTGNYEQYF

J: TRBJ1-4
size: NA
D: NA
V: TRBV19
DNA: TGTGCCAGTAGTAGGGCTTATAATGAAAAACTGTTTTTT
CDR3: CASSRAYNEKLFF

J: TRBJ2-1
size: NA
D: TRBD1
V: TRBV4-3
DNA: TGCGCCAGCAGCCAGCGGACAGGGGATTCCTCCCACAATGAGCAGTTCTTC
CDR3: CASSQRTGDSSHNEQFF

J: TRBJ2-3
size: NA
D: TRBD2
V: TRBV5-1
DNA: TGCGCCAGCAGCTTTAGCGGGAGGGGGCTACGCACCGAAGATACGCAGTATTTT
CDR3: CASSFSGRGLRTEDTQYF

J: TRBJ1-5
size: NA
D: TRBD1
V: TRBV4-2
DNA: TGTGCCAGCAGCCAAGTTGACAGGGTCGGTGGTCAGCCCCAGCATTTT
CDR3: CASSQVDRVGGQPQHF

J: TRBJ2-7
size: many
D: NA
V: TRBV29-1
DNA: TGCAGCGTAGGGCGTTCCGGACAAACCTACGAGCAGTACTTC
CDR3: CSVGRSGQTYEQYF

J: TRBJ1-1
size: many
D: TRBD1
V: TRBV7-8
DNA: TGTGCCAGCAGCCAGGGACAGTGGAACACTGAAGCTTTCTTT
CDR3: CASSQGQWNTEAFF

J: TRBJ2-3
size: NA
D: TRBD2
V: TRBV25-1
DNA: TGTGCCAGCAGTGAATGGGCGGGAGCGGCAGATACGCAGTATTTT
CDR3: CASSEWAGAADTQYF

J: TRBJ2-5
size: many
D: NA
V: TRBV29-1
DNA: TGCAGCGTTGATGTGGACTACCAAGAGACCCAGTACTTC
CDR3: CSVDVDYQETQYF

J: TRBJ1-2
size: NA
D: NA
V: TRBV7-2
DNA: TGTGCCAGCAGCCTAAGGGATTCCGGTATAAACTATGGCTACACCTTC
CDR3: CASSLRDSGINYGYTF

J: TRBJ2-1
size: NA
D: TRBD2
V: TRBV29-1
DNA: TGCAGCGAGAGGACTAGCGGGAGTTTCAATGAGCAGTTCTTC
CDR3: CSERTSGSFNEQFF

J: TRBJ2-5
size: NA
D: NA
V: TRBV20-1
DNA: TGCAGTGCTAGAGCCCCCGGTGGCCAGCGGGCACCCCCATCAGCGACCCAGTACTTC
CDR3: CSARAPGGQRAPPSATQYF

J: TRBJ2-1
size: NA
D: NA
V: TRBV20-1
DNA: TGCAGTGCTAGGATCGACTACCCGCAGTTCTTC
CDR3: CSARIDYPQFF

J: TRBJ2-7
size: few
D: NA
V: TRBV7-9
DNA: TGTGCCAGCAGCTTAGGGGGGTTAGGGGCACGCTACGAGCAGTACTTC
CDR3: CASSLGGLGARYEQYF

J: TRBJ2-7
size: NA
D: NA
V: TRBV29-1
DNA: TGCAGCGTTGGCGGGGACACTCCCTACGAGCAGTACTTC
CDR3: CSVGGDTPYEQYF

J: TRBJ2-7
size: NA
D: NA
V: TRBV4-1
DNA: TGCGCCAGCAGCCAAGTCGTCAGTAGCTACGAGCAGTACTTC
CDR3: CASSQVVSSYEQYF

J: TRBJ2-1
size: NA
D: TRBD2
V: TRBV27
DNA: TGTGCCAGCAGACTAGCGGGATTCCGAGAGACCCAGTTCTTC
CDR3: CASRLAGFRETQFF

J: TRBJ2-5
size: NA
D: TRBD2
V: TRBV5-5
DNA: TGTGCCAGCAGCTTGGTGGGTAGCGGGAGGAATGAGCAGTACTTC
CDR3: CASSLVGSGRNEQYF

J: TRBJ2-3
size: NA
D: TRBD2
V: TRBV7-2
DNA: TGTGCCAGCAGCTTACATAGCGGGACTAGCACAGATACGCAGTATTTT
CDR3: CASSLHSGTSTDTQYF

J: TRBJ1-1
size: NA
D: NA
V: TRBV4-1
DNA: TGCGCCAGCAGCCAAGATCCCCGGGGGCCCCTAGAAGCTTTCTTT
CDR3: CASSQDPRGPLEAFF

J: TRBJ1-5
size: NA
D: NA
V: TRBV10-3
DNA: TGTGCCATCAGTGAGAGATCCAACAATCAGCCCCAGCATTTT
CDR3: CAISERSNNQPQHF

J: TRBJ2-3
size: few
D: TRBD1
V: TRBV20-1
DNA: TGCAGTGCTAGATCCGGGACAGGCACAGATACGCAGTATTTT
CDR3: CSARSGTGTDTQYF

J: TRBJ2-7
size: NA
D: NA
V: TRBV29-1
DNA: TGCAGCGTTGAAGGGGCCAGGGGTATTTACGAGCAGTACTTC
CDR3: CSVEGARGIYEQYF

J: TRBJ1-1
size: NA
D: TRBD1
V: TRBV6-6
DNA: TGTGCCAGCAGGAGAACCCGGACAGGGGACACTGAAGCTTTCTTT
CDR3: CASRRTRTGDTEAFF

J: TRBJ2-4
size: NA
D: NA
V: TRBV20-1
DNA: TGCAGTGCTAGAGATAGGGTTGCGGGCCTGGCCAAAAACATTCAGTACTTC
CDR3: CSARDRVAGLAKNIQYF

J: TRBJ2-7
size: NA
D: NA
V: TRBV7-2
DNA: TGTGCCAGCAGCGAAGTATGGGGTAGCGAGCAGTACTTC
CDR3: CASSEVWGSEQYF

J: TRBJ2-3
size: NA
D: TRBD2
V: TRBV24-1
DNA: TGTGCCACCAGTGATCAGACTAGCGGGAGGTCGGATACGCAGTATTTT
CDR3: CATSDQTSGRSDTQYF

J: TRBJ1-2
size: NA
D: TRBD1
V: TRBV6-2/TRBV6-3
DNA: TGTGCCAGCAGCAAGACAGGGGAAACGGTCTATGGCTACACCTTC
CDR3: CASSKTGETVYGYTF

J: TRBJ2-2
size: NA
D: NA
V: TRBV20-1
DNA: TGCAGTGCTAGAGATAAGGGGGATACCGGGGAGCTGTTTTTT
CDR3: CSARDKGDTGELFF

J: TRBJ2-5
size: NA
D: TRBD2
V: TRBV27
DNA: TGTGCCAGCAGTACATTAGCGGGAGCCGGTGAGACCCAGTACTTC
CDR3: CASSTLAGAGETQYF

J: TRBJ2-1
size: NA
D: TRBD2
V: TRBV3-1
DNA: TGTGCCAGCAGCCAAGCGGGGGGGCCCTTCGATGAGCAGTTCTTC
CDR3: CASSQAGGPFDEQFF

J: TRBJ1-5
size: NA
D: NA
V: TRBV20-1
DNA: TGCAGTGCTAGACCCGCTATTGGAGAACAGCCCCAGCATTTT
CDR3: CSARPAIGEQPQHF

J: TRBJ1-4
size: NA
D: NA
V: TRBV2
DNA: TGTGCCAGCAGTGAATGGGTGGCGAGGGAAAAACTGTTTTTT
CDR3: CASSEWVAREKLFF

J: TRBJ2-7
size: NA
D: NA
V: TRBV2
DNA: TGTGCCAGCACCATCCGGGCCAAATACGAGCAGTACTTC
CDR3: CASTIRAKYEQYF

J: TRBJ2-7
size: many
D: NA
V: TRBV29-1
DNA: TGCAGCGTGGTCGGGCCGGGGAGAAGGGACGAGCAGTACTTC
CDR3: CSVVGPGRRDEQYF

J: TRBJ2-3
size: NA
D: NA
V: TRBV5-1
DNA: TGCGCCAGCAGCGGGTTTCTGAGCACAGATACGCAGTATTTT
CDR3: CASSGFLSTDTQYF

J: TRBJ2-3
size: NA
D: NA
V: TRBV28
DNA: TGTGCCAGCAGTTACGACTACAGGGTTAGCACAGATACGCAGTATTTT
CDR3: CASSYDYRVSTDTQYF

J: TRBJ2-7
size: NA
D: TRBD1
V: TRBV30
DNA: TGTGCCTGGAGCCGGGACAGGGTCTACGAGCAGTACTTC
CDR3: CAWSRDRVYEQYF

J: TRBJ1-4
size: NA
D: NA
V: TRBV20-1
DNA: TGCAGTGCTCGCGGGGCGGGTAGTGAAAAACTGTTTTTT
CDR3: CSARGAGSEKLFF

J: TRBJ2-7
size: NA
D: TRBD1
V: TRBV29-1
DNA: TGCAGCGCGGGGGGACAGGGGACATTGCCGTACGAGCAGTACTTC
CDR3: CSAGGQGTLPYEQYF

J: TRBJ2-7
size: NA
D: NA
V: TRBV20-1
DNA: TGCAGTGCTACGGGACTTTTTGACTCCTACGAGCAGTACTTC
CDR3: CSATGLFDSYEQYF

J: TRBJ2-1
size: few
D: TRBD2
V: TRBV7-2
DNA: TGTGCCAGCAGCCCTCCCCGTCCTAGCAGACTAGCGGGAGACAATGAGCAGTTCTTC
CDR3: CASSPPRPSRLAGDNEQFF

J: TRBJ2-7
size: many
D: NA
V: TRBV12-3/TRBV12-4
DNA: TGTGCCAGCAGTTTTGGGTACGAGCAGTACTTC
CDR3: CASSFGYEQYF

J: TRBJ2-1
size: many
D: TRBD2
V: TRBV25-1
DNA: TGTGCCAGCAGTGAAACGGGAGGGAGGACCCACAATGAGCAGTTCTTC
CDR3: CASSETGGRTHNEQFF

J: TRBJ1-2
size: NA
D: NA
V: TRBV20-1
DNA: TGCAGTGCGGTTAGCTATGGCTACACCTTC
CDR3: CSAVSYGYTF

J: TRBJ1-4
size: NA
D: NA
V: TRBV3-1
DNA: TGTGCCGGCAGCCAACACGGTGAAAAACTGTTTTTT
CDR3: CAGSQHGEKLFF